The next 30 T cell receptor beta chains were all read from a single sample in a study of blood T cell repertoires in COVID-19. Here immunoSEQ multiplex PCR was the method, and the copy in TCRdb shows in-frame clones only, minus some. The data hold 310,000 or so clones, with around 87% observed a single time. Sequenced sample: peripheral blood. These receptors came from a man aged 65 to 85 with acute or convalescent COVID-19.

V and J are TRBV24-1 and TRBJ1-3; D is unresolved. The germline V and J ends were trimmed by 3 bases and 2 bases, with 10 bases remaining between them. Germline V gene lookup returns CDR1 KGHDR and CDR2 SFDVKD. This CDR3 spans 15 amino acids. The DNA of the CDR3 is TGTGCCACCAGTGATGCCACGAGCCCTGGAAACACCATATATTTT. Protein: CATSDATSPGNTIYF.

J is TRBJ1-6 and V is TRBV6-5; 9 bases align to TRBD1. The CDR3 spans 16 residues. The J segment lost 7 bases and the V segment lost 0 bases, leaving 4 bases of the junction unmatched. From germline, CDR1 is MNHEY and CDR2 SVGAGI. CDR3 coding DNA: TGTGCCAGCAGTTACTCCGCGGGACAGGGCAATTCACCCCTCCACTTT. It specifies CASSYSAGQGNSPLHF.

J is TRBJ2-7 and V is TRBV4-1, with 8 bases aligning to TRBD2. This CDR3 spans 15 amino acids. In germline, CDR1 is MGHRA, CDR2 YSYEKL. Losses at the gene ends were 4 bases for V and 1 base for J; bases not matched to a gene: 6. The CDR3 region is CASSLAGLSSYEQYF. The CDR3 DNA follows: TGCGCCAGCAGCCTAGCGGGACTCAGTTCCTACGAGCAGTACTTC.

The chain carries TRBV6-6 and TRBJ2-3; the D gene is possibly TRBD2 (6 bases). Germline V gene lookup returns CDR1 MNHNY and CDR2 SVGAGI (reference sequence). The CDR3 has 14 residues. Trimming stripped 8 bases from V and 0 bases from J, with 12 bases between. The CDR3 DNA is TGTGCCAGCCAGAAGGGGACTAGCACAGATACGCAGTATTTT. Protein product: CASQKGTSTDTQYF.

The genes are TRBV10-3 and TRBJ2-3, with 9 bases that match TRBD1. The trim removed 5 bases at V and 7 bases at J, leaving 7 bases unmatched. Germline V gene lookup returns CDR1 ENHRY and CDR2 SYGVKD. The CDR3 spans 14 residues. The CDR3 nucleotides read TGTGCCATCAGTTCCGGGACAGGGAAGAATACGCAGTATTTT. Protein: CAISSGTGKNTQYF.

A single count supports this clone. The chain recombines TRBV5-1 with TRBJ2-1; D is possibly TRBD2 (6 bases). V dropped 4 bases and J dropped 14 bases, with 13 bases sitting between them. This CDR3 contains 11 residues. Per germline, CDR1 SGHRS and CDR2 YFSETQ. The CDR3 sequence is CASSPGLLEFF. The CDR3 DNA sequence: TGCGCCAGCAGCCCGGGACTCCTAGAGTTCTTC. Full variable domain (rest looked up from reference TRBV5-1 and TRBJ2-1): KAGVTQTPRYLIKTRGQQVTLSCSPISGHRSVSWYQQTPGQGLQFLFEYFSETQRNKGNFPGRFSGRQFSNSRSEMNVSTLELGDSALYLCASSPGLLEFFGPGTRLTVL.

The chain couples TRBV4-2 to TRBJ1-4, with 10 bases aligning to TRBD1. The ends lost 0 bases at V and 8 bases at J; junction bases unmatched: 9. In germline, CDR1 is LGHNA, CDR2 YNFKEQ. There are 17 residues in the CDR3. This CDR3 reads CASSQEGQGGRYEKLFF. In nucleotides, the CDR3 is TGTGCCAGCAGCCAAGAAGGACAGGGGGGGAGGTACGAAAAACTGTTTTTT.

This sequence joins TRBV24-1 and TRBJ2-5; the match to TRBD2 covers 9 bases. Germline CDR1 is KGHDR and CDR2 is SFDVKD. The CDR3 is made up of 17 amino acids. Trimming cost V 4 bases and J 4 bases; bases outside gene matches: 12. The CDR3 nucleotides read TGTGCCACCAGTGACCCGCGAGGCGGGGGGGCATTAGAGACCCAGTACTTC. It yields the protein CATSDPRGGGALETQYF.

The chain joins TRBV4-2 to TRBJ1-4, with a weak D call TRBD1 (6 bases). CDR3 length: 17 residues. CDR1 is LGHNA, CDR2 YNFKEQ, per germline. The V end lost 1 base, the J end lost 6 bases, and 18 bases lay between the germline ends. The CDR3, as DNA: TGTGCCAGCAGCCAAGGGGTAGGGGGAAGTCGTGATGAAAAACTGTTTTTT. Its protein product is CASSQGVGGSRDEKLFF.

This chain links TRBV4-1 with TRBJ1-2; unclear D gene. Deletions cut 0 bases from V and 7 bases from J, with 9 bases between. Germline lookup yields CDR1 MGHRA and CDR2 YSYEKL. The CDR3 contains 13 residues. The CDR3 nucleotides are TGCGCCAGCAGCCAAGATCGCCGCGGTGGCTACACCTTC. Translating it yields CASSQDRRGGYTF.

This clone was picked up a small number of times. The CDR3 DNA follows: TGTGCCAGCAGCGTAGAACAGGGGGCGTACAATGAGCAGTTCTTC. Protein product: CASSVEQGAYNEQFF. This chain uses TRBV9 with TRBJ2-1; TRBD1 agrees at 9 bases. The CDR3 sequence is 15 residues long. J lost 4 bases, V lost 0 bases, and 2 bases had no gene match. Germline CDR1 SGDLS, CDR2 YYNGEE.

The chain recombines TRBV23-1 with TRBJ2-6, with a tentative D call TRBD1 (7 bases). TRBV23-1 is designated an ORF whose function remains uncertain. The CDR3 is 18 amino acids. Trimming took off 3 bases at V and 2 bases at J, with 17 bases between the two ends. The CDR3 DNA is TGCGCCAGCAGTCAGCGGCCAGGGGGGCCCCCTGGGGCCAACGTCCTGACTTTC. Its translation: CASSQRPGGPPGANVLTF.

This clone appeared many times. The rearrangement links TRBV24-1 to TRBJ2-1; TRBD2 aligns across 14 bases. Germline trimming cut 7 bases from V and 5 bases from J; bases unmatched to any gene: 3. The CDR3 is 15 amino acids. CDR1 and CDR2 from the germline V gene are KGHDR and SFDVKD. In nucleotides, the CDR3 is TGTGCCACCAGACCGACTAGCGGGAGGGACAATGAGCAGTTCTTC. Amino acid sequence: CATRPTSGRDNEQFF.

This chain links TRBV28 with TRBJ2-5; no clear D. The CDR3 is 14 residues long. Per the germline V gene, CDR1 is MDHEN and CDR2 is SYDVKM. V was clipped by 1 base and J by 2 bases, with 8 bases between them. This CDR3 is CASSLLQRQETQYF. The CDR3 DNA reads TGTGCCAGCAGTTTATTACAAAGACAAGAGACCCAGTACTTC.

The rearrangement uses TRBV29-1 and TRBJ1-1; D not certain. This CDR3 is built from 11 residues. V was pared by 5 bases and J by 1 base, with 5 bases between. In germline, CDR1 is SQVTM, CDR2 ANQGSEA. Here the CDR3 reads CSVFRNTEAFF. The DNA for the CDR3 is TGCAGCGTTTTCAGGAACACTGAAGCTTTCTTT.

CDR3 loop: CATRETGTSNGYTF. CDR3 DNA: TGTGCCACCAGAGAGACCGGGACTTCTAATGGCTACACCTTC. This sequence joins TRBV24-1 and TRBJ1-2; a weak D match, TRBD1 (5 bases). CDR1 and CDR2 (germline): KGHDR, SFDVKD. The CDR3 runs 14 residues. V lost 7 bases and J 6 bases, leaving 17 bases between the germline ends.

This clone occurred a few times. The chain is built from TRBV29-1 and TRBJ1-3, with 7 bases aligning to TRBD1. Unmatched junction bases numbered 9, after V lost 7 bases and J lost 0 bases. Germline CDR1 is SQVTM and CDR2 is ANQGSEA. This CDR3 spans 15 amino acids. CDR3 nucleotides: TGCAGCGCATGGGGACAGTCGAGCTCTGGAAACACCATATATTTT. Its protein is CSAWGQSSSGNTIYF.

This CDR3 is CASSITGEQFF. For the CDR3, the DNA is TGTGCCAGCAGCATAACAGGGGAGCAGTTCTTC. The chain couples TRBV7-9 to TRBJ2-1, with a weak D call TRBD1 (6 bases). The V and J ends lost 5 bases and 10 bases respectively, with 9 bases between them. Germline lookup yields CDR1 SEHNR and CDR2 FQNEAQ (reference sequence). CDR3 size: 11 residues.

The chain is built from TRBV6-5 and TRBJ1-1, with a tentative D call TRBD1 (6 bases). Per the germline V gene, CDR1 is MNHEY and CDR2 is SVGAGI. The CDR3 covers 13 residues. The germline V and J ends were trimmed by 7 bases and 1 base, with 10 bases remaining between them. This CDR3 reads CASILTGNTEAFF. The CDR3 region has the DNA TGTGCCAGCATCCTGACAGGGAACACTGAAGCTTTCTTT.

The chain couples TRBV3-1 (or the pseudogene TRBV3-2) to TRBJ1-3; D not resolved. CDR3 size: 15 residues. The germline V gene encodes CDR1 LGHDT and CDR2 YNNKEL (reference sequence). Trimming pared 0 bases from V and 4 bases from J, leaving 10 bases between. The CDR3 here is CASSQDRMGGNTIYF. CDR3 coding DNA: TGTGCCAGCAGCCAAGATCGGATGGGCGGAAACACCATATATTTT.

This chain uses TRBV29-1 with TRBJ2-5, with TRBD1 as a possible D gene (6 bases). Deletions cut 3 bases from V and 4 bases from J, with 18 bases between. The CDR3 contains 15 residues. CDR1 is SQVTM, CDR2 ANQGSEA, per germline. The CDR3, as DNA: TGCAGCGTTGACAGTCCAGGTGGGGGCCGAGAGACCCAGTACTTC. Encoded protein: CSVDSPGGGRETQYF.

The chain employs TRBV5-1 and TRBJ2-5; 11 bases agree with TRBD2. Germline-derived CDR1 and CDR2 are SGHRS and YFSETQ. The CDR3 extends over 16 amino acids. V dropped 4 bases and J dropped 5; count of bases not matched to a gene: 10. The CDR3 loop reads CASSEGLAEVTETQYF. DNA for the CDR3: TGCGCCAGCAGCGAGGGACTAGCGGAGGTAACGGAGACCCAGTACTTC.

The chain is built from TRBV7-9 and TRBJ2-7, with TRBD2 matching 8 bases. V shed 5 bases and J 5 bases; nucleotides not matched to a gene: 14. Germline-derived CDR1 and CDR2 are SEHNR and FQNEAQ (reference sequence). The CDR3 runs to 16 residues. CDR3 DNA: TGTGCCAGCAGCCGAGATAGCGGGATTGGCCCCCACGAGCAGTACTTC. The encoded protein is CASSRDSGIGPHEQYF.

The V call is TRBV11-3, the J call TRBJ1-4, with D perhaps matching TRBD1 (5 bases). Germline V gene lookup returns CDR1 SGHNT and CDR2 YENEEA. The CDR3 has 15 residues. The V gene lost 1 base and the J gene lost 4 bases, with 10 bases spanning the gap. As DNA, the CDR3 is TGTGCCAGCAGCTTAGCTGGGGCCCTTAATGAAAAACTGTTTTTT. It specifies CASSLAGALNEKLFF.

The rearrangement uses TRBV28 and TRBJ2-1; 8 bases match TRBD1. J was trimmed by 5 bases and V by 1 base; bases with no gene match: 1. The CDR3 spans 14 residues. Germline V gives CDR1 MDHEN, CDR2 SYDVKM. CDR3 bases: TGTGCCAGCAGTTTATTGGACAGGGACAATGAGCAGTTCTTC. Protein product: CASSLLDRDNEQFF.

This rearrangement joins TRBV6-2 or TRBV6-3 to TRBJ1-5; D call uncertain. The CDR3 is made up of 12 amino acids. Germline assignment: CDR1 MNHEY and CDR2 SVGEGT. V lost 4 bases and J 3 bases, leaving 4 bases between the germline ends. The CDR3 is CASSSVNQPQHF. CDR3 sequence (DNA): TGTGCCAGCAGTTCGGTCAATCAGCCCCAGCATTTT.

DNA for the CDR3: TGTGCCACCAGCAGAGAGGGACAGGGTAACTACGAGCAGTACTTC. Encoded protein: CATSREGQGNYEQYF. V gene TRBV15 combines with J gene TRBJ2-7; 9 bases align to TRBD1. Germline V gene sequence: CDR1 LNHNV, CDR2 YYDKDF (reference sequence). The CDR3 extends over 15 amino acids. Trimming at V came to 0 bases and at J to 3 bases, leaving 3 bases not matched to a gene.

The chain joins TRBV2 to TRBJ2-5; TRBD2 might be the D (6 bases). The CDR3 runs 13 residues. Germline-derived CDR1 and CDR2 are SNHLY and FYNNEI. Trimming took off 9 bases at V and 3 bases at J, with 14 bases between the two ends. The CDR3 reads CARAGLTKETQYF. Written as DNA, the CDR3 is TGTGCCAGGGCCGGACTAACTAAAGAGACCCAGTACTTC. Using reference TRBV2 and TRBJ2-5 for the parts outside the CDR3, the full variable domain is EPEVTQTPSHQVTQMGQEVILRCVPISNHLYFYWYRQILGQKVEFLVSFYNNEISEKSEIFDDQFSVERPDGSNFTLKIRSTKLEDSAMYFCARAGLTKETQYFGPGTRLLVL.

This chain uses TRBV5-1 with TRBJ2-1; D might be TRBD2 (6 bases). Trimming took off 1 base at V and 10 bases at J, with 15 bases between the two ends. There are 14 residues in the CDR3. Germline CDR1 is SGHRS and CDR2 is YFSETQ. CDR3 coding DNA: TGCGCCAGCAGCTTGTGGCTGGGGGGAGAAGAGCAGTTCTTC. It encodes CASSLWLGGEEQFF.

CDR3 nucleotide sequence: TGTGCCAGCACTGCCGGACAGAACTATGGCTACACCTTC. Its protein is CASTAGQNYGYTF. The chain combines TRBV6-5 with TRBJ1-2; a weak D match, TRBD1 (6 bases). V shed 7 bases and J shed 2 bases, with 11 bases lying between them. There are 13 residues in the CDR3. Germline V lookup: CDR1 MNHEY, CDR2 SVGAGI.